These T cell receptor beta chains were read from a single sample in a study of T cell responses to AZD1222 COVID-19 vaccine. Assay used: immunoSEQ multiplex PCR; TCRdb lists only in-frame clones, some missing. The table lists roughly 140,000 clones, about 81% of them singletons, with 4.1% in the top ten. Sequenced here: peripheral blood, sampled on day 0 of MenACWY control vaccination. The receptors were sampled from an adult in good health. CDR3s include the opening cysteine and the closing phenylalanine or tryptophan. A D gene is named only where the DNA matches it firmly. Some rows mark clone size as missing; the rest say once, few, many or name a class of expanded clone.

>15|NA|TRBJ1-4|TRBV5-4|TRBD1
CASSVGGTGAKKLFF
TGTGCCAGCAGCGTGGGGGGGACAGGGGCGAAAAAACTGTTTTTT
>14|few|TRBJ2-2|TRBV7-8|NA
CASSLALNTGELFF
TGTGCCAGCAGCTTAGCGCTTAACACCGGGGAGCTGTTTTTT
>13|NA|TRBJ2-7|TRBV6-5|NA
CASSSHYDYEQYF
TGTGCCAGCAGTTCCCATTACGACTACGAGCAGTACTTC
>17|NA|TRBJ2-5|TRBV27|TRBD2
CASSLSRLAGAQETQYF
TGTGCCAGCAGTCTAAGCCGACTAGCGGGGGCCCAAGAGACCCAGTACTTC
>20|few|TRBJ1-2|TRBV4-1|TRBD1
CASSQVRITGQGARGYGYTF
TGCGCCAGCAGCCAAGTAAGAATAACCGGACAGGGGGCGCGTGGGTATGGCTACACCTTC
>14|NA|TRBJ2-3|TRBV7-9|NA
CASSHRPGQDTQYF
TGTGCCAGCAGCCACCGCCCAGGGCAGGATACGCAGTATTTT
>14|NA|TRBJ2-2|TRBV4-1|NA
CASSQETTTGELFF
TGCGCCAGCAGCCAAGAGACGACAACCGGGGAGCTGTTTTTT
>15|once|TRBJ1-2|TRBV2|NA
CASSPRRGKNYGYTF
TGTGCCAGCAGTCCCAGACGGGGGAAGAACTATGGCTACACCTTC
>15|few|TRBJ1-3|TRBV9|NA
CASSAQTSLGNTIYF
TGTGCCAGCAGCGCGCAGACAAGCCTAGGAAACACCATATATTTT
>15|NA|TRBJ1-4|TRBV18|NA
CASAGTLATNEKLFF
TGTGCCAGCGCCGGGACCTTAGCAACTAATGAAAAACTGTTTTTT
>16|NA|TRBJ2-2|TRBV7-3|NA
CASSLGTAANTGELFF
TGTGCCAGCAGCTTAGGCACGGCCGCGAACACCGGGGAGCTGTTTTTT
>14|NA|TRBJ1-4|TRBV7-2|TRBD1
CASSPDRGNEKLFF
TGTGCCAGCAGTCCGGACAGGGGTAATGAAAAACTGTTTTTT
>13|NA|TRBJ1-6|TRBV6-5|NA
CASSRVSNSPLHF
TGTGCCAGCAGTCGTGTCAGTAATTCACCCCTCCACTTT
>14|NA|TRBJ1-6|TRBV2|NA
CASSVDSNNSPLHF
TGTGCCAGCAGTGTGGACAGCAACAATTCACCCCTCCACTTT
>18|NA|TRBJ2-3|TRBV28|TRBD2
CASTVGGGVFFSTDTQYF
TGTGCCAGCACTGTCGGCGGGGGGGTTTTTTTTAGCACAGATACGCAGTATTTT
>13|NA|TRBJ1-5|TRBV10-2|NA
CASSMTVNQPQHF
TGCGCCAGCAGTATGACGGTGAATCAGCCCCAGCATTTT
>16|NA|TRBJ1-5|TRBV6-4|NA
CASSESRGDGNQPQHF
TGTGCCAGCAGTGAAAGCAGGGGAGATGGCAATCAGCCCCAGCATTTT
>12|NA|TRBJ1-1|TRBV19|NA
CASSFRPTEAFF
TGTGCCAGTAGTTTCCGACCCACTGAAGCTTTCTTT
>15|few|TRBJ2-3|TRBV29-1|NA
CSVEGRGGPGDTQYF
TGCAGCGTTGAGGGTAGGGGGGGGCCAGGAGATACGCAGTATTTT
>14|NA|TRBJ1-2|TRBV27|NA
CASSFADGAAGYTF
TGTGCCAGCAGTTTTGCGGACGGGGCAGCTGGCTACACCTTC
>15|NA|TRBJ2-3|TRBV5-4|TRBD1
CASSQDGTGTDTQYF
TGTGCCAGCAGCCAAGATGGGACAGGCACAGATACGCAGTATTTT
>16|few|TRBJ1-1|TRBV3-1/TRBV3-2|TRBD1
CASSQMATGGHTEAFF
TGTGCCAGCAGCCAAATGGCTACAGGGGGCCACACTGAAGCTTTCTTT
>16|once|TRBJ1-1|TRBV5-1|NA
CASSLGQSRVNTEAFF
TGCGCCAGCAGCTTGGGACAGTCGAGGGTGAACACTGAAGCTTTCTTT